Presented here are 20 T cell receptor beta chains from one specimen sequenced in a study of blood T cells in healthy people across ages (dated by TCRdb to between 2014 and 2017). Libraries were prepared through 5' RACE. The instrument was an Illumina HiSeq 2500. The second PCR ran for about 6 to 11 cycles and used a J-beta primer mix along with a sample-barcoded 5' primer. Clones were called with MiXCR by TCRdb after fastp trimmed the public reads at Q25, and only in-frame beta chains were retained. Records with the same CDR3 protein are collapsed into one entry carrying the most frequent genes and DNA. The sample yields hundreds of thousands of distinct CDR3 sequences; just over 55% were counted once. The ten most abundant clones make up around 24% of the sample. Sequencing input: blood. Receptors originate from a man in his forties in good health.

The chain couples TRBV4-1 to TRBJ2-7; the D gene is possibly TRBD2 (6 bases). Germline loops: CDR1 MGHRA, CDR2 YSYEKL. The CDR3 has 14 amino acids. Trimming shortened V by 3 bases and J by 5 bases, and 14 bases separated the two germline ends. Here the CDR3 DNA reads TGCGCCAGCAGCCAGGGGAGCGGGCAAGACGAGCAGTACTTC. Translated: CASSQGSGQDEQYF.

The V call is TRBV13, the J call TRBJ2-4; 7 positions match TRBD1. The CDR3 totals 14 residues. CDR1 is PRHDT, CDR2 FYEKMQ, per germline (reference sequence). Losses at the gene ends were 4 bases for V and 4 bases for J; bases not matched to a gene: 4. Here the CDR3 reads CASSWGQKKNIQYF. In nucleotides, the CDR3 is TGTGCCAGCAGCTGGGGACAGAAAAAAAACATTCAGTACTTC.

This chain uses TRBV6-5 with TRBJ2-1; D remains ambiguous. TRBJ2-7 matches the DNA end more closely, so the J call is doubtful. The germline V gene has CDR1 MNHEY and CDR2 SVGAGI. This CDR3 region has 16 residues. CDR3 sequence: CASSYVGQGRTYEQYF. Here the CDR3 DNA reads TGTGCCAGCAGTTACGTAGGGCAAGGGCGCACCTACGAGCAGTACTTC.

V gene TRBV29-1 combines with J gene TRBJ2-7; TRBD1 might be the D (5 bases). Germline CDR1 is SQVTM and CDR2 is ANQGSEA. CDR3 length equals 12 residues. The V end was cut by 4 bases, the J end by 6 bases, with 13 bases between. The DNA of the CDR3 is TGCAGCGTTGCAATGGACACCGCCGAGCAGTACTTC. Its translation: CSVAMDTAEQYF.

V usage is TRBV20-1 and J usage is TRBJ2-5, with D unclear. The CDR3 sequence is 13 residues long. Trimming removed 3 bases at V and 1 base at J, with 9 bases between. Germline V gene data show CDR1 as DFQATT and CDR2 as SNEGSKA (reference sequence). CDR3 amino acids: CSASSLSQETQYF. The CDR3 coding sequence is TGCAGTGCTAGTAGTTTATCCCAAGAGACCCAGTACTTC.

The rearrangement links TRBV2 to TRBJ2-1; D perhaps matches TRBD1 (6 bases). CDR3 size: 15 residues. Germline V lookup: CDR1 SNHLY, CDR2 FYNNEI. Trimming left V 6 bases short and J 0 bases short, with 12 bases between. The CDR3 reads CASRTTGSSYNEQFF. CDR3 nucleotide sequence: TGTGCCAGCAGGACCACAGGGAGCTCCTACAATGAGCAGTTCTTC.

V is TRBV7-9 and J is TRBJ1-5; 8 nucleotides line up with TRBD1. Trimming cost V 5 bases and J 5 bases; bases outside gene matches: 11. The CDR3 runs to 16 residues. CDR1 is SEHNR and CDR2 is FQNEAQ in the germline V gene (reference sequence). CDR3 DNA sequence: TGTGCCAGCAGCGCTCTACAGGGGGAAGTAGATCAGCCCCAGCATTTT. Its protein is CASSALQGEVDQPQHF.

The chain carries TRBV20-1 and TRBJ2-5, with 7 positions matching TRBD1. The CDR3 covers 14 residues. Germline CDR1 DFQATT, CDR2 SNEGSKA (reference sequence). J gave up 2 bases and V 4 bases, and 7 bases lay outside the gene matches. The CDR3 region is CSAKGAVGQETQYF. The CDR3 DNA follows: TGCAGTGCTAAGGGGGCCGTTGGGCAAGAGACCCAGTACTTC.

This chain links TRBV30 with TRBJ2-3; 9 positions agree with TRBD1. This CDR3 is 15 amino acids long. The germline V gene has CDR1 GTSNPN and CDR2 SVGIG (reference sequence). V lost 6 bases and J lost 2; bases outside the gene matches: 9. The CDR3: CACDPGQGNTDTQYF. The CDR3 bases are TGTGCCTGTGACCCGGGACAGGGAAACACAGATACGCAGTATTTT. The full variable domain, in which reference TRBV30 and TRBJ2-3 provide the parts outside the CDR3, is SQTIHQWPATLVQPVGSPLSLECTVEGTSNPNLYWYRQAAGRGLQLLFYSVGIGQISSEVPQNLSASRPQDRQFILSSKKLLLSDSGFYLCACDPGQGNTDTQYFGPGTRLTVL.

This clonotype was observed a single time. In nucleotides, the CDR3 is TGTGCCAGCGGCCGGGGAGGAGGCACCTACAATGAGCAGTTCTTC. Protein: CASGRGGGTYNEQFF. The J gene is TRBJ2-1, the V gene TRBV13; tentative D call: TRBD2 (6 bases). Trimming stripped 8 bases from V and 2 bases from J, with 16 bases between. The CDR3 has 15 amino acids. Germline V lookup: CDR1 PRHDT, CDR2 FYEKMQ (reference sequence).

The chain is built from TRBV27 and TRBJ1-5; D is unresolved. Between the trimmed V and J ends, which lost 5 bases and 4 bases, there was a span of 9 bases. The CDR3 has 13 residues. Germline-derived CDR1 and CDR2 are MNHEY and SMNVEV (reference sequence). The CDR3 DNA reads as TGTGCCAGCAGTCGGGGAAAAAATCAGCCCCAGCATTTT. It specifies CASSRGKNQPQHF.

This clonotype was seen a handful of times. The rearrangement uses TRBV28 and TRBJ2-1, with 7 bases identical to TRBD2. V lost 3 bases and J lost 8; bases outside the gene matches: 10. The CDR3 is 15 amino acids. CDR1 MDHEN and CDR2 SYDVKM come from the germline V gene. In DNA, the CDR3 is TGTGCCAGCAGTTTCGGCGGCGCGGGGGTGTATGAGCAGTTCTTC. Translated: CASSFGGAGVYEQFF.

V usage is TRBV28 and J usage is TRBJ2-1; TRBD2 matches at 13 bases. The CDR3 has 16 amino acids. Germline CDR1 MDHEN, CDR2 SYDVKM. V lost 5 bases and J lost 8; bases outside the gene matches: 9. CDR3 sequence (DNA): TGTGCCAGCAGTCCTAGACTAGCGGGGGGTGGGGATGAGCAGTTCTTC. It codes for CASSPRLAGGGDEQFF.

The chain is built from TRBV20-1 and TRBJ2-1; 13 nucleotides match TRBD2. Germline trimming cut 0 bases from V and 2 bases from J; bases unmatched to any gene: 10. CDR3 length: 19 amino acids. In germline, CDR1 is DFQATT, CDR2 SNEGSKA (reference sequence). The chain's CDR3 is CSARDVTSGGRYAYNEQFF. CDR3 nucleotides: TGCAGTGCTAGAGACGTGACTAGCGGGGGGAGGTACGCCTACAATGAGCAGTTCTTC.

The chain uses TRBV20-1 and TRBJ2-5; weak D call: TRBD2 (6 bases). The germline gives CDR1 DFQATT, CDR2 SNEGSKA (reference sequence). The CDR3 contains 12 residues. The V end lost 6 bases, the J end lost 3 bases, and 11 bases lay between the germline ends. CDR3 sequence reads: CSANREKETQYF. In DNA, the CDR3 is TGCAGTGCGAACCGGGAGAAAGAGACCCAGTACTTC.

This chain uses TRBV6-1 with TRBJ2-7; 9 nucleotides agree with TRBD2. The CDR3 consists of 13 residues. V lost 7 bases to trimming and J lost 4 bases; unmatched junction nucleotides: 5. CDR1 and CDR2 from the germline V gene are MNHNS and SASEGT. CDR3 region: CASMYSGRYEQYF. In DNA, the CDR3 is TGTGCCAGCATGTATAGCGGGAGATACGAGCAGTACTTC.

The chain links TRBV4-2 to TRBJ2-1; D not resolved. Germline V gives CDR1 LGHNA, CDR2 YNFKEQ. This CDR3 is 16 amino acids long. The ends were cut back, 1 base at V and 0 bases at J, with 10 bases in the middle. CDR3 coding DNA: TGTGCCAGCAGCCAAGCTGGTGGTAGCTCCTACAATGAGCAGTTCTTC. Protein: CASSQAGGSSYNEQFF.

CDR3 DNA: TGTGCCAGCAGCAACCCCGGCCCGGCAGATACGCAGTATTTT. Encoded protein: CASSNPGPADTQYF. The chain couples TRBV27 to TRBJ2-3; D gene unclear. The CDR3 loop spans 14 amino acids. The V gene lost 6 bases and the J gene lost 4 bases, with 14 bases spanning the gap. Germline V gives CDR1 MNHEY, CDR2 SMNVEV (reference sequence).

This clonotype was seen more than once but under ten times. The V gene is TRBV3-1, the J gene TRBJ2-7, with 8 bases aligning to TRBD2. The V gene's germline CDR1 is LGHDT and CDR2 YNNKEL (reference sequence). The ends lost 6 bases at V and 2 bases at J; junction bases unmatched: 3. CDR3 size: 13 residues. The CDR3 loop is CASSRGLAYEQYF. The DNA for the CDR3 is TGTGCCAGCAGTCGGGGACTAGCCTACGAGCAGTACTTC.

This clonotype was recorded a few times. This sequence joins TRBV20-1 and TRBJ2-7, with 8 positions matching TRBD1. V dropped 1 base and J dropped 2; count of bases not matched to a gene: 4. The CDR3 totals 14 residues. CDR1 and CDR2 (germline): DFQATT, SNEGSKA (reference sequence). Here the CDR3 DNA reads TGCAGTGCTAGAGGGGGGACAGGTACCTACGAGCAGTACTTC. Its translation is CSARGGTGTYEQYF.